This T cell receptor beta chain emerged from a study of blood T cell repertoires in COVID-19. Study background: COVID-19 samples from acute and convalescent phases originated in the United States, Italy and Spain.

Repertoires were generated with immunoSEQ multiplex PCR, while TCRdb's copy carries only in-frame clones and drops some. The table shows about 240,000 clones, with about 81% occurring only once. Trimming took off 2 bases at V and 2 bases at J, with 13 bases between the two ends. Germline CDR1 is MNHNY and CDR2 is SVGAGI (reference sequence). The CDR3 totals 15 residues. The clonotype comes from a woman aged 55-70 years with active or convalescent COVID-19. The V and J genes are TRBV6-6 and TRBJ2-7; the D is unclear. Sequenced material: peripheral blood. As DNA, the CDR3 is TGTGCCAGCAGTTACAGGCAGGAAGGCCCCTACGAGCAGTACTTC. As protein: CASSYRQEGPYEQYF.